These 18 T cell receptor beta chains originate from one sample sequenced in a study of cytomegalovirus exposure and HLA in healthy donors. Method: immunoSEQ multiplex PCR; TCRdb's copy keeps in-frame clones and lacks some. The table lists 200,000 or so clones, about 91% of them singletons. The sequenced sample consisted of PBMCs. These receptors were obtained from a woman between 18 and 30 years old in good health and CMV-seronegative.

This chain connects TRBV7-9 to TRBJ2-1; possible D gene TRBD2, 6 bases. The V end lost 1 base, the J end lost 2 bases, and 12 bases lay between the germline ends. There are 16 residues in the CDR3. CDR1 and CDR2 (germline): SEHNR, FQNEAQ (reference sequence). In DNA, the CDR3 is TGTGCCAGCAGCTTAGTTGGAGGGAGCCCCTACAATGAGCAGTTCTTC. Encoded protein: CASSLVGGSPYNEQFF. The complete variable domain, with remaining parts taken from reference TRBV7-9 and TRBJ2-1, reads DTGVSQNPRHKITKRGQNVTFRCDPISEHNRLYWYRQTLGQGPEFLTYFQNEAQLEKSRLLSDRFSAERPKGSFSTLEIQRTEQGDSAMYLCASSLVGGSPYNEQFFGPGTRLTVL.

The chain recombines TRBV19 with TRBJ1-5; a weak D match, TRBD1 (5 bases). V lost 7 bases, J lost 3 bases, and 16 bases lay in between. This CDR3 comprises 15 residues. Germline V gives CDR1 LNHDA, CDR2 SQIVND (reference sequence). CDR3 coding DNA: TGTGCCAGTACCCCCCTTGGGGCCTACAATCAGCCCCAGCATTTT. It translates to CASTPLGAYNQPQHF.

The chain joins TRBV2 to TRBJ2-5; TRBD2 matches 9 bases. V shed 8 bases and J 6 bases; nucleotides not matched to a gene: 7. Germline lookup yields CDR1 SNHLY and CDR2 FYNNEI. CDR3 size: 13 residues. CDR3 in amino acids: CASHSPSGKTQYF. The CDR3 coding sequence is TGTGCCAGCCACTCTCCTAGCGGGAAGACCCAGTACTTC. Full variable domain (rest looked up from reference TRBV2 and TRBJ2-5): EPEVTQTPSHQVTQMGQEVILRCVPISNHLYFYWYRQILGQKVEFLVSFYNNEISEKSEIFDDQFSVERPDGSNFTLKIRSTKLEDSAMYFCASHSPSGKTQYFGPGTRLLVL.

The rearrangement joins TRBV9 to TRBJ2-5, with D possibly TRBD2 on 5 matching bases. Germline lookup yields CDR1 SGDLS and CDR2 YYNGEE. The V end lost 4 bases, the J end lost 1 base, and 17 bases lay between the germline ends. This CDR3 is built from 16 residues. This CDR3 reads CASSPDAGRSQETQYF. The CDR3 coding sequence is TGTGCCAGCAGCCCAGACGCTGGGAGAAGCCAAGAGACCCAGTACTTC.

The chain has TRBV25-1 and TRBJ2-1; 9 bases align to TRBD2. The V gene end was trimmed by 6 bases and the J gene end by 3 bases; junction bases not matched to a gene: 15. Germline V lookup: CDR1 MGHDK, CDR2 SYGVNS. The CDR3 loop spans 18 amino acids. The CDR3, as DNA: TGTGCCAGCAGCCACCTTTTGACTAGCGGAGATGTCTACAATGAGCAGTTCTTC. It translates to CASSHLLTSGDVYNEQFF.

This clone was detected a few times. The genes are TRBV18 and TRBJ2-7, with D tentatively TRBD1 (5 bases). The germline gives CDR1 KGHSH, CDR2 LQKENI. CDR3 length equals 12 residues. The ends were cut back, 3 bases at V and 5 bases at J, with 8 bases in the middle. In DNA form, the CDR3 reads TGTGCCAGCTCACCCCAACAGGACGAGCAGTACTTC. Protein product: CASSPQQDEQYF.

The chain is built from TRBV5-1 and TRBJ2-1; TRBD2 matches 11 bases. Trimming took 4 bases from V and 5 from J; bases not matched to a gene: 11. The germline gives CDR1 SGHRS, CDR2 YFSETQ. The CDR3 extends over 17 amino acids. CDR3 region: CASSGGLAALGHNEQFF. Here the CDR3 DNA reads TGCGCCAGCAGCGGGGGACTAGCGGCCCTGGGCCACAATGAGCAGTTCTTC. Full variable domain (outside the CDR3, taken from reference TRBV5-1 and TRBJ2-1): KAGVTQTPRYLIKTRGQQVTLSCSPISGHRSVSWYQQTPGQGLQFLFEYFSETQRNKGNFPGRFSGRQFSNSRSEMNVSTLELGDSALYLCASSGGLAALGHNEQFFGPGTRLTVL.

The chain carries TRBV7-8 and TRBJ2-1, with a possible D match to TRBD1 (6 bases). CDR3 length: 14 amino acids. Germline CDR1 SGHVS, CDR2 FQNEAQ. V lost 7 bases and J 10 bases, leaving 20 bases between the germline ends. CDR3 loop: CASIERAGTREQFF. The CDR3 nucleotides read TGTGCCAGCATCGAGAGGGCAGGGACACGGGAGCAGTTCTTC.

The CDR3: CASSQDLGQGVPGEQYF. DNA of the CDR3: TGCGCCAGCAGCCAAGATTTAGGACAGGGGGTACCCGGCGAGCAGTACTTC. V and J are TRBV4-3 and TRBJ2-7, with 10 bases matching TRBD1. Losses at the gene ends were 0 bases for V and 6 bases for J; bases not matched to a gene: 11. Per the germline V gene, CDR1 is LGHNA and CDR2 is YSLEER. The CDR3 covers 17 residues.

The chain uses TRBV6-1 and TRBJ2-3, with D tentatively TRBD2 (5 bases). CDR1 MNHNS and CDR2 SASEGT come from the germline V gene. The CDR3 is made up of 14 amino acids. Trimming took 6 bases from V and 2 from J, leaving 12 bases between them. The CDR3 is CASSGDPFTDTQYF. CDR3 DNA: TGTGCCAGCAGCGGGGATCCATTCACAGATACGCAGTATTTT.

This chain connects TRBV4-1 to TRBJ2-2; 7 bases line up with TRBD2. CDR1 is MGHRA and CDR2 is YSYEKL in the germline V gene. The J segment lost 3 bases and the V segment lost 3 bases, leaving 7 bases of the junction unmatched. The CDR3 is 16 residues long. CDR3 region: CASSHVTSSDTGELFF. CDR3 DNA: TGCGCCAGCAGCCACGTGACTAGCAGCGACACCGGGGAGCTGTTTTTT.

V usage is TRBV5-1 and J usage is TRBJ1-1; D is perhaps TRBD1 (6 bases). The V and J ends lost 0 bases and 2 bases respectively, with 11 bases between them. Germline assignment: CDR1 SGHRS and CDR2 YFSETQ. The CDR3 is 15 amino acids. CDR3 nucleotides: TGCGCCAGCAGCTTGGAAGGACAGTTAAACACTGAAGCTTTCTTT. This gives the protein CASSLEGQLNTEAFF.

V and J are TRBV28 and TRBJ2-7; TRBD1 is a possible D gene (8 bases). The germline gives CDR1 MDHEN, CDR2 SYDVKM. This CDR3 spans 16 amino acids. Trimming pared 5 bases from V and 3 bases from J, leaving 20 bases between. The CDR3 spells CASSPAGGGSFYEQYF. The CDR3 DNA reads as TGTGCCAGCAGTCCCGCAGGGGGCGGGAGTTTCTACGAGCAGTACTTC.

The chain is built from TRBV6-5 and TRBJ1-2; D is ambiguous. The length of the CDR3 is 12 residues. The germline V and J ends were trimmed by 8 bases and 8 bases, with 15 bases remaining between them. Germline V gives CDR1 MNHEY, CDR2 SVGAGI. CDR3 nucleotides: TGTGCCAGCCTCTCTCCCTTGGGCGGCTACACCTTC. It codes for CASLSPLGGYTF.

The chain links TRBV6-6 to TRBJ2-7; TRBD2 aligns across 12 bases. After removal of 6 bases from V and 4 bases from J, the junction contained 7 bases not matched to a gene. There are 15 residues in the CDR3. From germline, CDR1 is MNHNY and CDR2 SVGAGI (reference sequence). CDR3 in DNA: TGTGCCAGCAGCTCTAGCGGGAGGGGGGGATACGAGCAGTACTTC. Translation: CASSSSGRGGYEQYF.

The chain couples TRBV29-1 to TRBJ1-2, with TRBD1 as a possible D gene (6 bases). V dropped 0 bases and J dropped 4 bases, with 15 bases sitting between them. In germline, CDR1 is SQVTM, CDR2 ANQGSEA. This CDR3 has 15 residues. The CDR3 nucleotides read TGCAGCGTTGAAGATCTGGACAGAAACCCCTATGGCTACACCTTC. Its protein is CSVEDLDRNPYGYTF.

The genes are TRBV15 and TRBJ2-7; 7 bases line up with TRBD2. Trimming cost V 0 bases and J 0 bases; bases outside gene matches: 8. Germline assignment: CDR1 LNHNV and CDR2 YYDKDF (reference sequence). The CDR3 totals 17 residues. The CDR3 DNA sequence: TGTGCCACCAGCAGAGACCTGTTTGGGGGGGACTCCTACGAGCAGTACTTC. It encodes CATSRDLFGGDSYEQYF.

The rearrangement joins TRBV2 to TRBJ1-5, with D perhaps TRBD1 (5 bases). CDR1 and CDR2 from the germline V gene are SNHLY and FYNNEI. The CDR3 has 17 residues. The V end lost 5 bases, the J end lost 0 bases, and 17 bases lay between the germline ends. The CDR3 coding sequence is TGTGCCAGCAGTCGCATGACAGCAAGCTATAGCAATCAGCCCCAGCATTTT. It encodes CASSRMTASYSNQPQHF. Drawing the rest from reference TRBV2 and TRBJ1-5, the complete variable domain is EPEVTQTPSHQVTQMGQEVILRCVPISNHLYFYWYRQILGQKVEFLVSFYNNEISEKSEIFDDQFSVERPDGSNFTLKIRSTKLEDSAMYFCASSRMTASYSNQPQHFGDGTRLSIL.